The present entry profiles one T cell receptor beta chain with its context. As handled by the study authors: Amplification from reference gene primers served as the basis for estimated nucleated cell counts. Using immunoSEQ multiplex PCR, the repertoire was profiled, and TCRdb retains in-frame clones only, with some absent. Clone size and V and J calls were adopted from that table, with D and trimming inferred from the DNA. The data show 130,000 or so clones, approximately 87% seen once. The data derive from a study of blood T cell repertoires in COVID-19. Background on the study: Donors in the United States, Italy and Spain gave samples during acute or convalescent COVID-19. Sample material is recorded as cDNA or gDNA derived from T cells, B-cell-depleted T cells, or PBMCs.

CDR3 size: 15 residues. V lost 6 bases and J lost 5; bases outside the gene matches: 9. CDR1 SNHLY and CDR2 FYNNEI come from the germline V gene. This receptor was identified in a man aged 50-59 years with active COVID-19. What was sequenced was peripheral blood. The chain carries TRBV2 and TRBJ2-5, with 10 bases identical to TRBD1. The CDR3 nucleotides are TGTGCCAGCAGCCTCTTCGGGACAGGGGCCGAGACCCAGTACTTC. This translates into CASSLFGTGAETQYF.